The 5 T cell receptor beta chains listed next were all sequenced from one sample in a study of blood T cell repertoires in COVID-19. The method was immunoSEQ multiplex PCR; TCRdb's version includes in-frame clones alone and lacks a portion of them. The sample consists of roughly 110,000 clones, about 85% of them appearing once. Sequencing used peripheral blood. These receptors all come from a woman aged 55-70 years with COVID-19, enrolled during active disease.

The chain uses TRBV14 and TRBJ1-2, with D possibly TRBD1 on 5 matching bases. V dropped 1 base and J dropped 2 bases, with 11 bases sitting between them. The CDR3 is 15 amino acids. Per germline, CDR1 SGHDN and CDR2 FVKESK. This chain's CDR3 is CASSQVMGPNYGYTF. The CDR3 coding sequence is TGTGCCAGCAGCCAAGTAATGGGGCCCAACTATGGCTACACCTTC.

V and J are TRBV18 and TRBJ1-1; D not resolved. The ends were cut back, 4 bases at V and 1 base at J, with 16 bases in the middle. Germline CDR1 is KGHSH and CDR2 is LQKENI. This CDR3 has 16 residues. The CDR3 DNA is TGTGCCAGCTCACGAATCTCCCCCCAGGAGAACACTGAAGCTTTCTTT. Translating gives CASSRISPQENTEAFF.

This clone was found once. The chain has TRBV27 and TRBJ1-5; 10 bases agree with TRBD1. V gave up 0 bases and J gave up 6 bases; unmatched junction bases: 5. The CDR3 is made up of 16 amino acids. Germline CDR1 and CDR2: MNHEY and SMNVEV (reference sequence). Here the CDR3 reads CASSLSGTGDAQPQHF. The CDR3 DNA is TGTGCCAGCAGTTTATCAGGGACAGGGGACGCTCAGCCCCAGCATTTT.

The rearrangement joins TRBV13 to TRBJ2-3; possible D gene TRBD2, 6 bases. The CDR3 totals 14 residues. Germline values: CDR1 PRHDT, CDR2 FYEKMQ (reference sequence). Between the trimmed V and J ends, which lost 2 bases and 8 bases, there was a span of 14 bases. The CDR3 loop is CASSLFGEAPTQYF. The CDR3 DNA sequence: TGTGCCAGCAGCTTATTCGGGGAGGCTCCTACGCAGTATTTT.

V and J are TRBV4-1 and TRBJ1-1, with D unclear. This CDR3 is 14 amino acids long. Germline CDR1 reads MGHRA; CDR2 reads YSYEKL. V lost 3 bases to trimming and J lost 0 bases, with 8 bases between them. The CDR3, as DNA: TGCGCCAGCAGCCACATGACACTGAACACTGAAGCTTTCTTT. Translated, it gives CASSHMTLNTEAFF.